This is a list of T cell receptor beta chains from one sample in a study of early T cells in non-severe SARS-CoV-2 infection. MiXCR was run by TCRdb on the 5' RACE reads, yielding one entry per CDR3 protein. The sample contains some 40,000 distinct CDR3 sequences, around 4% of which appear only once. The sequenced material came from whole blood. The receptors here all came from an adult who was a healthcare worker with PCR-confirmed SARS-CoV-2 infection or an uninfected control (not recorded which). Each CDR3 is given with its conserved first and last residue. D genes are given only for firm matches. Some rows mark clone size as missing; the rest say once, few, many or name a class of expanded clone.

D gene	V gene	J gene	clone size	CDR3 DNA	CDR3 protein
-	TRBV20-1	TRBJ1-1	many	TGCAGTGCTAGAGATACTAAGGGACATTCGAACACTGAAGCTTTCTTT	CSARDTKGHSNTEAFF
-	TRBV29-1	TRBJ1-1	medium-sized	TGCAGCGTCTTGTACGGGAACACTGAAGCTTTCTTT	CSVLYGNTEAFF
-	TRBV27	TRBJ2-6	few	TGTGCCAGCAGTTTATTTTCCTCCTCGGCCAACGTCCTGACTTTC	CASSLFSSSANVLTF
TRBD1	TRBV20-1	TRBJ1-4	many	TGCAGTGCCGCTCCGGGACAGCCTTTTGAAAAACTGTTTTTT	CSAAPGQPFEKLFF
-	TRBV7-3	TRBJ2-4	few	TGTGCCAGCAGCTTTCCGGGACTGCCGCCCTACTTC	CASSFPGLPPYF
TRBD1	TRBV2	TRBJ2-5	many	TGTGCCAGCATTCGCGACAGGGGGCAGACCCAGTACTTC	CASIRDRGQTQYF
-	TRBV28	TRBJ1-2	many	TGTGCCAGCAGAGCCCAGGCCGGCGCGGGCTATGGCTACACCTTC	CASRAQAGAGYGYTF
-	TRBV5-1	TRBJ1-1	many	TGCGCCAGCAGCTTGCGGGGGGTATCCCCGAACACTGAAGCTTTCTTT	CASSLRGVSPNTEAFF
TRBD1	TRBV19	TRBJ1-5	-	TGTGCCAGTAGTCCCCGGGACAGGGTACAGCCCCAGCATTTT	CASSPRDRVQPQHF
TRBD2	TRBV12-3/TRBV12-4	TRBJ2-2	few	TGTGCCAGCAGTCAAATAGCGGGAGCGCTGTTTTTT	CASSQIAGALFF
TRBD1	TRBV6-5	TRBJ2-1	many	TGTGCCAGCAGTGGGACAGGGGGCGCAAAGCTAAATGAGCAGTTCTTC	CASSGTGGAKLNEQFF
-	TRBV5-1	TRBJ1-5	many	TGCGCCAGCCCCGGACGGGAAATTAGCAATCAGCCCCAGCATTTT	CASPGREISNQPQHF
TRBD1	TRBV20-1	TRBJ1-5	many	TGCAGTGCTCAGTCCCGGGACAGGGTCAATCAGCCCCAGCATTTT	CSAQSRDRVNQPQHF
TRBD2	TRBV29-1	TRBJ2-3	few	TGCAGCGGGAGACTAGCGGGACTTAGCACAGATACGCAGTATTTT	CSGRLAGLSTDTQYF
TRBD2	TRBV3-1	TRBJ2-7	many	TGTGCCAGCAGCCAGGCGGGAGGCTACGAGCAGTACTTC	CASSQAGGYEQYF
-	TRBV7-2	TRBJ1-2	many	TGTGCCAGCAGCTCCACCGGCTCTTATCTTGGCTACACCTTC	CASSSTGSYLGYTF
-	TRBV20-1	TRBJ2-1	many	TGCAGTGCTCTTAAGCGCTTCAATGAGCAGTTCTTC	CSALKRFNEQFF
TRBD2	TRBV14	TRBJ2-2	many	TGTGCCAGCAGCCAAGTGGGTGTTAGCGGGACCGGGGAGCTGTTTTTT	CASSQVGVSGTGELFF
-	TRBV6-5	TRBJ2-1	many	TGTGCCAGCAGTTACACGGGTTTCGGGTACAATGAGCAGTTCTTC	CASSYTGFGYNEQFF
TRBD2	TRBV4-1	TRBJ2-2	many	TGCGCCAGCAGCCCCCAAGCGGGATCGCTCACCGGGGAGCTGTTTTTT	CASSPQAGSLTGELFF
-	TRBV3-2	TRBJ2-5	few	TGTGCCAGCAGCCCAGGACAGGGGGGCAATCAAGAGACCCAGTACTTC	CASSPGQGGNQETQYF
TRBD1	TRBV24-1	TRBJ2-7	many	TGTGCCACCACTCGAAGGGGGACAGGGGACATTTACGAGCAGTACTTC	CATTRRGTGDIYEQYF
-	TRBV11-3	TRBJ1-1	few	TGTGCCAGCAGACCCCGACAGTGGGGGAACACTGAAGCTTTCTTT	CASRPRQWGNTEAFF
TRBD2	TRBV2	TRBJ2-1	many	TGTGCCAGCAGTGAGAGGGAGGGCCGGTACAATGAGCAGTTCTTC	CASSEREGRYNEQFF
-	TRBV3-1	TRBJ2-7	-	TGTGCCAGCAGCCAAGCCTCGGGCAACGAGCAGTACTTC	CASSQASGNEQYF
-	TRBV19	TRBJ1-1	many	TGTGCCAGTATACCCAACAGGGTGACTGAAGCTTTCTTT	CASIPNRVTEAFF
-	TRBV21-1	TRBJ2-7	many	TGTGCCAGCAGCAAAGAAATTTACGAGCAGTACTTC	CASSKEIYEQYF
TRBD2	TRBV20-1	TRBJ2-5	many	TGCAGTGCTAGTTCCTTAGCGGGAGCGGGGGAGACCCAGTACTTC	CSASSLAGAGETQYF
TRBD1	TRBV24-1	TRBJ2-5	many	TGTGCCACCAGTGATCCGTTAAGACAGGGGGCCCAAGAGACCCAGTACTTC	CATSDPLRQGAQETQYF
-	TRBV7-9	TRBJ2-3	few	TGTGCCGGAAGTGGGCCTCACCTAGACCGTACAGATACGCAGTATTTT	CAGSGPHLDRTDTQYF
TRBD2	TRBV7-9	TRBJ2-2	many	TGTGCCAGCAGTCGCGGGAGATCATTCACCGGGGAGCTGTTTTTT	CASSRGRSFTGELFF
TRBD1	TRBV6-2/TRBV6-3	TRBJ2-1	many	TGTGCCAGCAACCCCACAGGGGGCTATGAGCAGTTCTTC	CASNPTGGYEQFF
-	TRBV7-8	TRBJ2-2	many	TGTGCCAGCAGCTGGACGGGCCGGGGCAGCACCGGGGAGCTGTTTTTT	CASSWTGRGSTGELFF
-	TRBV4-2	TRBJ2-5	-	TGTGCCAGCAGCCATACTACAGGGTCGGGGGAGACCCAGTACTTC	CASSHTTGSGETQYF
TRBD2	TRBV5-1	TRBJ2-1	many	TGCGCCAGCAGGATAACGACTAGCGGGAGGGGTGGCGGTGAGCAGTTCTTC	CASRITTSGRGGGEQFF
-	TRBV28	TRBJ2-1	many	TGTGCCAGCAGTTTATGGGCGGGAATCGGTTACAATGAGCAGTTCTTC	CASSLWAGIGYNEQFF
TRBD2	TRBV7-2	TRBJ2-2	many	TGTGCCAGCAGCGTACTAGCGGGGGCACGTCCCGGGGAGCTGTTTTTT	CASSVLAGARPGELFF
TRBD1	TRBV7-9	TRBJ2-1	many	TGTGCCAGCAGCCGATCCGGGACAGGGTGGAATGAGCAGTTCTTC	CASSRSGTGWNEQFF
TRBD1	TRBV12-3/TRBV12-4	TRBJ2-4	many	TGTGCCAGCAGTTTGATGGACAGGGGGTCGGTGTATGGGGCCAAAAACATTCAGTACTTC	CASSLMDRGSVYGAKNIQYF
-	TRBV20-1	TRBJ1-1	-	TGCAGTGCCCGATCATTAGCCACTGAAGCTTTCTTT	CSARSLATEAFF
TRBD2	TRBV19	TRBJ2-5	many	TGTGCCAGTAGTGGGGGACTAGCGGGAGTTCTGGAGACCCAGTACTTC	CASSGGLAGVLETQYF
TRBD2	TRBV4-3	TRBJ2-2	many	TGCGCCAGCAGCCAGAGACTAGCGGGGGCCGGGGAGCTGTTTTTT	CASSQRLAGAGELFF
TRBD2	TRBV29-1	TRBJ2-3	-	TGCAGCGTTGTTTCACTAGCGGGCGACACAGATACGCAGTATTTT	CSVVSLAGDTDTQYF
TRBD2	TRBV24-1	TRBJ2-1	many	TGTGCCACCAGTGATGCCCCCGGGACTAGCAGAACTGAGCAGTTCTTC	CATSDAPGTSRTEQFF
TRBD2	TRBV10-3	TRBJ2-3	medium-sized	TGTGCCATCAGTAACAGCCGGGACTACGCCACAGATACGCAGTATTTT	CAISNSRDYATDTQYF
-	TRBV3-1	TRBJ2-2	-	TGTGCCAGCAGCCAAATAATTAGCCTGGCGAACACCGGGGAGCTGTTTTTT	CASSQIISLANTGELFF
-	TRBV7-9	TRBJ1-4	many	TGTGCCAGCAGCTTAAGCAGGGCGGATGAAAAACTGTTTTTT	CASSLSRADEKLFF
TRBD1	TRBV20-1	TRBJ2-7	many	TGCAGTGCGAACCCACAGGGGTCAGCCTACGAGCAGTACTTC	CSANPQGSAYEQYF
TRBD2	TRBV5-5	TRBJ2-1	many	TGTGCCAGCAGCTTGGGGGTAGCGGGCTCCTACAATGAGCAGTTCTTC	CASSLGVAGSYNEQFF
-	TRBV7-2	TRBJ2-3	few	TGTGCCAGCAGCCCGCCGCTTCAGGGGACAGATACGCAGTATTTT	CASSPPLQGTDTQYF
TRBD1	TRBV19	TRBJ2-1	-	TGTGCCAGTAGTTCCCGGGAAGGGGGCGCCTACAATGAGCAGTTCTTC	CASSSREGGAYNEQFF
TRBD2	TRBV7-8	TRBJ2-1	many	TGTGCCAGCAGCTTATCCGGACTAGCATCAGACAATGAGCAGTTCTTC	CASSLSGLASDNEQFF
-	TRBV10-3	TRBJ2-6	many	TGTGCCATCAGTGAGACTGGGGCCAACGTCCTGACTTTC	CAISETGANVLTF
TRBD2	TRBV11-2	TRBJ2-3	-	TGTGCCAGCAGCTTAAGATGGATGGGACTAGCCGATAACAGCACAGATACGCAGTATTTT	CASSLRWMGLADNSTDTQYF
-	TRBV4-3	TRBJ2-3	many	TGCGCCAGCAGCCTGAGAATGGCGGGAATCACAGATACGCAGTATTTT	CASSLRMAGITDTQYF
-	TRBV7-7	TRBJ1-3	many	TGTGCTAGCAGCTTAGGCCTTTGGGACACCATATATTTT	CASSLGLWDTIYF
-	TRBV29-1	TRBJ2-1	few	TGCAGCGTTACGAGGGTCTATGAGCAGTTCTTC	CSVTRVYEQFF
-	TRBV2	TRBJ1-5	-	TGTGCCAGCAGTAACCTTCAGGGGTATCAGCCCCAGCATTTT	CASSNLQGYQPQHF
-	TRBV3-1	TRBJ2-7	many	TGTGCCAGCAGCCAAGTGGGACTCTACGAGCAGTACTTC	CASSQVGLYEQYF